The rows below give T cell receptor beta chains drawn from one sample of a study of beta chain features in type 1 diabetes. Using immunoSEQ multiplex PCR, the repertoire was profiled, and TCRdb retains in-frame clones only, with some absent. The sample contains 860,000 or so clones, 15% to 20% of which appear only once. Sequencing used naive CD4+ T cells from blood. These receptors were obtained from a young woman in good health. The conserved cysteine and the conserved F or W are not part of the CDR3 here.

v_gene	j_gene	CDR3aa
TRBV5-4	TRBJ1-1	ASSRYGQGRTEAF
TRBV29-1	TRBJ2-1	SVEVRTSDSYNEQF
TRBV4-2	TRBJ2-5	ASSQVRETQY
TRBV6-5	TRBJ2-7	ASRESGSYEQY
TRBV5-1	TRBJ2-7	ASSLIGDSPYEQY
TRBV19	TRBJ2-2	ASSIGGGTGDTGELF
TRBV6-5	TRBJ2-7	ASSYSRDSYEQY
TRBV4-2	TRBJ2-7	ASSRLASGADEQC
TRBV18	TRBJ1-1	ASSPGTGGGNTEAF
TRBV28	TRBJ2-1	ASSLPPSTRGNEQF
TRBV15	TRBJ2-1	ATSRGLQSGRAHNEQF
TRBV7-3	TRBJ2-1	ASSLVSGTSNNEQF
TRBV4-3	TRBJ1-3	ASSQAGSGNTIY
TRBV7-9	TRBJ1-4	ASSLAGTWGEKLF
TRBV7-6	TRBJ1-1	ASSLANRAAEAF
TRBV10-3	TRBJ2-1	AIRPGQGFYNEQF
TRBV5-1	TRBJ2-5	ASSLVGLADYEETQY
TRBV6-5	TRBJ2-5	ASSYSGQRGETQY
TRBV7-9	TRBJ2-2	ASSLGTSRHTGELF
TRBV9	TRBJ1-2	ASSRGGATHYGYT
TRBV14	TRBJ1-2	ASRDGYT
TRBV11-2	TRBJ2-1	ASSLAGGRADEQF
TRBV4-2	TRBJ1-2	ASSQDLATYGYT
TRBV5-4	TRBJ2-3	ASSLDTDTQY
TRBV29-1	TRBJ2-1	SVQVQVASGRVYNEQF
TRBV20-1	TRBJ1-2	SARERDGYT
TRBV2	TRBJ2-7	ASRTRDTSYEQY
TRBV4-2	TRBJ2-3	ASSWVTGSSTDTQY
TRBV4-2	TRBJ2-1	ASSQGHRPNEQF
TRBV19	TRBJ2-4	ASEPGLAWTKNIQY
TRBV15	TRBJ2-7	ATSRGFNSYEQY
TRBV6-6	TRBJ2-5	ASSAKGLAGRETQY